These 23 T cell receptor beta chains came from one sample sequenced in a study of tumor-infiltrating lymphocytes in primary liver carcinoma. The roughly 20-31 mg bulk tissue piece was not sorted before simultaneous RNA and DNA extraction. The template, 450 to 650 ng total RNA, yielded TCR beta cDNA made with a constant-region primer. TCR beta libraries came from three nested multiplex PCR rounds using slightly modified ARM-PCR. Primers for the first two PCR rounds were TRBV1-TRBV30 forward primers and a C-beta reverse primer (roughly 10 cycles per round). MiXCR was run by TCRdb on the multiplex PCR reads, yielding one entry per CDR3 protein. The sample comprises about 75,000 distinct CDR3 sequences, approximately 62% of which are singletons, and about 26% rests with the top ten. Sequencing input: tumor-adjacent normal liver tissue. The receptors were sampled from a man aged 35 to 55 with primary liver carcinoma and hepatitis B virus infection.

As regards this clonotype: At one of its ends the junction is not consistent with the germline gene, which may arise from a read error. The V call is TRBV11-2, the J call TRBJ2-7; 7 positions agree with TRBD1. CDR1 is SGHAT, CDR2 FQNNGV, per germline. The CDR3 consists of 17 residues. CDR3 in DNA: TGTACCAGTAGCATAGAGATCTTAGGACAGGTAACCTACGAGCAGTACTTC. Translated, it gives CTSSIEILGQVTYEQYF.

This clonotype has more than one count but fewer than ten. The chain is built from TRBV4-1 and TRBJ2-1; either TRBD1 or TRBD2 may supply D (5 bases each). Germline values: CDR1 MGHRA, CDR2 YSYEKL. The CDR3 length is 14 residues. Trimming pared 1 base from V and 7 bases from J, leaving 11 bases between. The CDR3, as DNA: TGCGCCAGCAGCCAAGTTGAGGGGCGGAATGAGCAGTTCTTC. Translation: CASSQVEGRNEQFF.

Details on this clonotype: The junction shows a germline mismatch at one end, possibly a read error. The chain couples TRBV6-5 to TRBJ2-3; TRBD1 matches at 9 bases. The CDR3 is made up of 15 amino acids. Germline lookup yields CDR1 MNHEY and CDR2 SVGAGI. The CDR3 sequence: CPSSYRTGEGDTHYF. The CDR3 bases are TGTCCCAGCAGTTACAGGACAGGGGAGGGAGATACGCACTATTTT.

This chain connects TRBV11-2 to TRBJ2-2; D is undetermined. V was trimmed by 1 base and J by 6 bases, leaving 12 bases between them. Germline V gene lookup returns CDR1 SGHAT and CDR2 FQNNGV. CDR3 length equals 15 residues. Here the CDR3 DNA reads TGTGCCAGCAGCTTAGCGTCGGTTAACGCCGGGGAGCTGTTTTTT. Its translation: CASSLASVNAGELFF.

Worth noting for this clonotype: The conserved phenylalanine or tryptophan is not found at the CDR3 terminus, so this likely reflects a read error. The chain couples TRBV28 to TRBJ2-7; TRBD2 matches 13 bases. Germline CDR1 is MDHEN and CDR2 is SYDVKM. CDR3 length: 19 amino acids. CDR3: CTSSFFALAGGRISYEQYS. For the CDR3, the DNA is TGTACCAGCAGTTTTTTCGCACTAGCGGGAGGGCGAATCTCCTACGAGCAGTACTCC.

In the case of this clonotype: A much larger clone differs by one base, so this may be a read error. The J gene is TRBJ2-1, the V gene TRBV2; 11 bases align to TRBD2. CDR1 SNHLY and CDR2 FYNNEI come from the germline V gene. This CDR3 is built from 14 residues. CDR3 protein: CTSSPRGTSGEQFF. The CDR3 DNA reads TGTACCAGCAGTCCCCGCGGGACTAGCGGTGAGCAGTTCTTC.

As concerns this clonotype: This may come from a read error, since a much larger clone is one base off. The chain joins TRBV29-1 to TRBJ1-1; D not resolved. V was cut by 2 bases and J by 5 bases, with 12 bases left in between. This CDR3 is 13 amino acids long. CDR1 is SQVTM, CDR2 ANQGSEA, per germline. The CDR3, as DNA: TGCAGCGTTGAACGACCCGGAGGGACTGAAGCTTTCTTT. Its protein is CSVERPGGTEAFF.

This clonotype was found many times. V gene TRBV28 combines with J gene TRBJ2-5; possibly TRBD1 for D (6 bases). Germline CDR1 reads MDHEN; CDR2 reads SYDVKM. This CDR3 spans 18 amino acids. The V and J ends lost 4 bases and 5 bases respectively, with 26 bases between them. This CDR3 is CASSSVAGIGGVWETQYF. The CDR3 bases are TGTGCCAGCAGTTCAGTAGCAGGGATAGGGGGAGTCTGGGAGACCCAGTACTTC.

A remark on this clonotype: The junction shows a germline mismatch at one end, possibly a read error. The chain recombines TRBV24-1 with TRBJ2-3, with no clear D. This CDR3 is built from 16 residues. Germline assignment: CDR1 KGHDR and CDR2 SFDVKD. The CDR3: CVTSEVGKGLGDTQYF. CDR3 in DNA: TGTGTCACCAGTGAAGTCGGAAAGGGATTGGGAGATACGCAGTATTTT.

Turning to this clonotype: This may come from a read error, since a much larger clone is one base off. The V call is TRBV11-2, the J call TRBJ2-2; D is perhaps TRBD2 (6 bases). CDR1 is SGHAT, CDR2 FQNNGV, per germline. The CDR3 extends over 15 amino acids. The CDR3 DNA reads as TGTACCAGTAGCTTAGTTCTAGCGTGGGCCGGGGAGCTGTTTTTT. Amino acid sequence: CTSSLVLAWAGELFF.

A word on this clonotype: Without the conserved terminal phenylalanine or tryptophan, this CDR3 likely stems from a read error. The chain couples TRBV6-6 to TRBJ2-1, with TRBD2 as a possible D gene (6 bases). There are 17 residues in the CDR3. The V end lost 0 bases, the J end lost 0 bases, and 12 bases lay between the germline ends. Per germline, CDR1 MNHNY and CDR2 SVGAGI (reference sequence). The CDR3 loop reads CASSYSTSGSSYNEQFL. The CDR3 region has the DNA TGTGCCAGCAGTTACTCGACTAGTGGGAGCTCCTACAATGAGCAGTTCCTC.

A remark on this clonotype: This may be a read error, as it is one base from a much larger clone. This chain connects TRBV7-9 to TRBJ2-7; TRBD2 aligns across 7 bases. Unmatched junction bases numbered 22, after V lost 7 bases and J lost 4 bases. Germline values: CDR1 SEHNR, CDR2 FQNEAQ (reference sequence). This CDR3 has 18 residues. The CDR3 bases are TGTGCCAGCACGCCCTTAACCGGGACTACCGGGAGTAGATACGAGCAGTACTTC. This encodes CASTPLTGTTGSRYEQYF.

As to this clonotype: No conserved phenylalanine or tryptophan is present at the end of the CDR3, so a read error is the likely explanation. The chain uses TRBV11-1 and TRBJ1-6; D is unresolved. Looked up from germline, CDR1 is SGHAT and CDR2 is FQDESV (reference sequence). Trimming shortened V by 2 bases and J by 12 bases, and 11 bases separated the two germline ends. The CDR3 contains 13 residues. The DNA for the CDR3 is TGTGCCAGCAGCTTAAAAGGGAACATACCCCTCCACATT. This codes for CASSLKGNIPLHI.

This chain joins TRBV29-1 and TRBJ2-7, with D perhaps being TRBD1 or TRBD2 (5 bases each). The CDR3 consists of 12 residues. Trimming took off 4 bases at V and 10 bases at J, with 17 bases between the two ends. The germline CDR1 and CDR2 sequences are SQVTM and ANQGSEA. CDR3 region: CSVVEGPYVQYF. The CDR3 region has the DNA TGCAGCGTTGTAGAGGGGCCCTACGTTCAGTACTTC.

As concerns this clonotype: One end of the junction varies from germline; a read error may be responsible. The V call is TRBV11-2, the J call TRBJ2-4, with 7 bases matching TRBD2. The CDR3 has 17 amino acids. Looked up from germline, CDR1 is SGHAT and CDR2 is FQNNGV. The DNA for the CDR3 is TGCGCCGGCAGCTTAACCCAAGGCGGGAGCCGAGGAAACATTCAGTACTTC. Translating gives CAGSLTQGGSRGNIQYF.

In this sample, this clonotype turned up many times. The chain links TRBV4-2 to TRBJ1-2; 7 bases align to TRBD1. The CDR3 loop spans 13 amino acids. The ends lost 0 bases at V and 12 bases at J; junction bases unmatched: 7. Germline values: CDR1 LGHNA, CDR2 YNFKEQ. The CDR3: CASSQDTGTVNTF. CDR3 coding DNA: TGTGCCAGCAGCCAAGACACGGGGACAGTGAACACCTTC.

This chain joins TRBV30 and TRBJ1-1, with D unresolved. Per the germline V gene, CDR1 is GTSNPN and CDR2 is SVGIG (reference sequence). This CDR3 has 10 residues. The V end was cut by 4 bases, the J end by 10 bases, with 10 bases between. CDR3 residues: CAWTTNLAFF. In DNA, the CDR3 is TGTGCCTGGACTACAAATCTAGCTTTCTTT.

A remark on this clonotype: Just one base apart from a much larger clone, this may be a read error. This rearrangement joins TRBV7-9 to TRBJ2-7; perhaps TRBD2 as D (6 bases). This CDR3 has 15 amino acids. The ends were cut back, 5 bases at V and 13 bases at J, with 27 bases in the middle. CDR1 is SEHNR and CDR2 is FQNEAQ in the germline V gene (reference sequence). CDR3 protein: CASSPQVSGSYAHYF. In nucleotides, the CDR3 is TGTGCCAGCAGCCCCCAGGTTAGCGGATCCTACGCGCACTACTTC.

The V and J genes are TRBV12-3 or TRBV12-4 and TRBJ2-7; D remains unclear. Trimming left V 3 bases short and J 3 bases short, with 9 bases between. The CDR3 extends over 13 amino acids. The CDR3: CASSFNIYYEQYF. Here the CDR3 DNA reads TGTGCCAGCAGTTTCAACATATACTACGAGCAGTACTTC.

This clonotype appeared a single time. A junction end diverges from the germline sequence, so it may reflect a read error. V usage is TRBV6-5 and J usage is TRBJ2-1; the D gene is possibly TRBD1 (7 bases). This CDR3 is 14 amino acids long. Germline V gene data show CDR1 as MNHEY and CDR2 as SVGAGI. The CDR3, as DNA: TGTGTCAGCTGTCAAAGGACAGGAGGGGGTGAGCAGTTCTTC. It yields the protein CVSCQRTGGGEQFF.

This chain's CDR3 is CASTLRGMPRQQSVYEQYF. As DNA, the CDR3 is TGTGCCAGCACCCTACGGGGTATGCCTCGACAGCAGTCGGTGTACGAGCAGTACTTC. V and J are TRBV28 and TRBJ2-7; D may match TRBD1 or TRBD2 (5 bases each). The CDR3 is made up of 19 amino acids. V was cut by 7 bases and J by 4 bases, with 32 bases left in between. The germline gives CDR1 MDHEN, CDR2 SYDVKM.

Notes on this clonotype: One end of the junction is discordant with germline, which a read error may explain. V and J are TRBV5-1 and TRBJ2-1; a weak D match, TRBD1 (5 bases). The CDR3 is 12 amino acids. Germline loops: CDR1 SGHRS, CDR2 YFSETQ. CDR3 protein: CASSSYRCEQCF. The DNA of the CDR3 is TGCGCCAGCAGCTCCTACAGGTGCGAGCAGTGCTTC.

Comment on this clonotype: A read error may produce the germline difference seen at one junction end. The chain recombines TRBV6-2 or TRBV6-3 with TRBJ2-7; maybe TRBD1 (5 bases). The CDR3 is 14 residues long. The germline V gene has CDR1 MNHEY and CDR2 SVGEGT. The CDR3 bases are TGTACCAGCAGCCGCGTAGACAGAGCTTACGAGCAGTACTTC. The encoded protein is CTSSRVDRAYEQYF.